This T cell receptor (beta chain) was identified in a study of T cells in Graves' hyperthyroidism and ophthalmopathy. Study-level background: Peripheral blood was taken when the disease was first diagnosed, before any treatment began. Points from the study as a whole: In the analysis, a 13 V-J model separated ophthalmopathy from stable hyperthyroidism.

As for this clonotype: Its antigen is not known.

The CDR3 extends over 14 amino acids. V gave up 3 bases and J gave up 2 bases; unmatched junction bases: 4. Looked up from germline, CDR1 is MNHEY and CDR2 is SMNVEV (reference sequence). Diagnoses rested on clinical symptoms, serum thyroxine and TRAb, thyroid ultrasound and orbital computed tomography. TCR beta CDR3 sequences were amplified from RNA transcripts. Initially, a first-round RT-PCR of the TCR CDR3 employed the HTBI primer set. TCRdb itself ran the multiplex PCR reads through MiXCR, one entry per CDR3 protein. The sample lists over 400,000 distinct CDR3 sequences, roughly 14% occurring once.

This TCR was recovered from a man aged 18 to 29 with Graves' ophthalmopathy. This chain links TRBV27 with TRBJ2-7, with TRBD2 identical over 7 bases. Sample: blood. The CDR3 is CASSFGAGPYEQYF. The CDR3, as DNA: TGTGCCAGCAGTTTCGGAGCGGGACCCTACGAGCAGTACTTC.